One sample yielded the 29 T cell receptor beta chains listed below, sequenced in a study of blood T cell repertoires in COVID-19. Sequenced by immunoSEQ multiplex PCR; TCRdb stores in-frame clones only, minus some. The table has more than 150,000 clones, 80% seen once; the top ten hold roughly 14%. The specimen sequenced was PBMCs or T cells enriched from blood (not recorded which). These receptors were collected from a man in his 60s who had been exposed to COVID-19.

The rearrangement links TRBV19 to TRBJ1-2; TRBD1 agrees at 7 bases. Germline CDR1 reads LNHDA; CDR2 reads SQIVND (reference sequence). The CDR3 sequence is 14 residues long. Unmatched junction bases numbered 11, after V lost 6 bases and J lost 7 bases. Here the CDR3 reads CASRSDRPQGGYTF. The CDR3 bases are TGTGCCAGTAGGTCGGACAGGCCTCAGGGTGGCTACACCTTC.

The V gene is TRBV11-1, the J gene TRBJ2-2; maybe TRBD2 (5 bases). V lost 4 bases, J lost 6 bases, and 9 bases lay in between. CDR3 size: 13 residues. Germline CDR1 is SGHAT and CDR2 is FQDESV (reference sequence). The CDR3 sequence: CASSSPGSGELFF. CDR3 nucleotide sequence: TGTGCCAGCAGCTCCCCGGGGTCCGGGGAGCTGTTTTTT.

The chain uses TRBV19 and TRBJ1-1, with 7 bases that match TRBD1. Trimming took 9 bases from V and 0 from J; bases not matched to a gene: 10. The CDR3 is made up of 15 amino acids. The germline V gene encodes CDR1 LNHDA and CDR2 SQIVND (reference sequence). In DNA form, the CDR3 reads TGTGCCAGCCACCCCCAGGGGGAACTGAACACTGAAGCTTTCTTT. It translates to CASHPQGELNTEAFF.

This chain uses TRBV27 with TRBJ1-1; no clear D. The CDR3 sequence is 14 residues long. CDR1 MNHEY and CDR2 SMNVEV come from the germline V gene (reference sequence). V was clipped by 1 base and J by 1 base, with 7 bases between them. CDR3 nucleotides: TGTGCCAGCAGTTTATTTTCGTCGAACACTGAAGCTTTCTTT. It specifies CASSLFSSNTEAFF.

This clone was found once. This chain joins TRBV6-1 and TRBJ2-5, with D maybe TRBD1 (5 bases). Germline-derived CDR1 and CDR2 are MNHNS and SASEGT. The V and J ends lost 2 bases and 4 bases respectively, with 8 bases between them. The CDR3 spans 13 residues. The CDR3 sequence is CASSEQGRETQYF. In DNA form, the CDR3 reads TGTGCCAGCAGTGAACAGGGCCGAGAGACCCAGTACTTC.

This clone has only a few counts. The CDR3 DNA reads TGCGCCAGCAGCTTGGGAATAGCGACAGATACGCAGTATTTT. Translating gives CASSLGIATDTQYF. The J gene is TRBJ2-3, the V gene TRBV5-1; D is perhaps TRBD2 (5 bases). CDR1 is SGHRS, CDR2 YFSETQ, per germline. The CDR3 length is 14 residues. The V end was cut by 0 bases, the J end by 3 bases, with 8 bases between.

The V and J genes are TRBV12-3 or TRBV12-4 and TRBJ2-3; the D gene is possibly TRBD1 (6 bases). The CDR3 has 13 amino acids. V was trimmed by 6 bases and J by 6 bases, leaving 13 bases between them. Here the CDR3 reads CASSPGAVDTQYF. CDR3 nucleotides: TGTGCCAGCAGCCCAGGGGCCGTGGATACGCAGTATTTT.

This chain uses TRBV7-2 with TRBJ1-3; D uncertain. The CDR3 covers 16 residues. CDR1 and CDR2 from the germline V gene are SGHTA and FQGNSA. The V end lost 1 base, the J end lost 0 bases, and 10 bases lay between the germline ends. This CDR3 reads CASSLGHPLSGNTIYF. The CDR3 DNA reads as TGTGCCAGCAGCTTAGGGCACCCCCTCTCTGGAAACACCATATATTTT.

This clone was picked up a small number of times. The V call is TRBV9, the J call TRBJ2-5, with 9 positions matching TRBD2. This CDR3 contains 16 residues. V lost 4 bases and J lost 3; bases outside the gene matches: 10. Germline V gene lookup returns CDR1 SGDLS and CDR2 YYNGEE. In DNA form, the CDR3 reads TGTGCCAGCAGCCCAGGGGCGGGAGGGCCCGAAGAGACCCAGTACTTC. As protein: CASSPGAGGPEETQYF.

This clone has a handful of counts. The chain joins TRBV7-8 to TRBJ2-5; 8 bases line up with TRBD1. Germline values: CDR1 SGHVS, CDR2 FQNEAQ. The CDR3 consists of 14 residues. V was clipped by 5 bases and J by 5 bases; unmatched bases: 7. CDR3 nucleotides: TGTGCCAGCAGCATACAGGGGGGCCAGGAGACCCAGTACTTC. This encodes CASSIQGGQETQYF.

The chain recombines TRBV5-1 with TRBJ2-5; TRBD1 is a possible D gene (6 bases). The CDR3 contains 17 residues. Germline CDR1 is SGHRS and CDR2 is YFSETQ. V was shortened by 6 bases and J by 0 bases, with 21 bases between the two germline ends. The CDR3 sequence is CASNPGTRDKYQETQYF. CDR3 sequence (DNA): TGCGCCAGCAATCCGGGGACCAGGGACAAGTACCAAGAGACCCAGTACTTC.

V gene TRBV7-6 combines with J gene TRBJ2-7; 10 bases are a match to TRBD2. The length of the CDR3 is 15 residues. Germline V CDR1 and CDR2: SGHVS, FNYEAQ. The junction had 2 bases not matched to a gene; V was cut back by 2 bases and J by 1 base. The CDR3 region is CASSLILAGSYEQYF. Written as DNA, the CDR3 is TGTGCCAGCAGCTTAATACTAGCGGGGTCCTACGAGCAGTACTTC.

The V and J genes are TRBV29-1 and TRBJ2-1; TRBD2 matches 8 bases. J was trimmed by 10 bases and V by 4 bases; bases with no gene match: 9. The CDR3 is 13 amino acids. Per germline, CDR1 SQVTM and CDR2 ANQGSEA. In DNA form, the CDR3 reads TGCAGCGTTGTTAGCGGGAACGGTGGGGAGCAGTTCTTC. As protein: CSVVSGNGGEQFF.

The chain uses TRBV10-1 and TRBJ2-1; TRBD1 matches 7 bases. V shed 7 bases, J shed 5 bases, and the junction held 5 bases outside the gene matches. The CDR3 contains 13 residues. Germline CDR1 and CDR2: WNHNN and SYGVQD (reference sequence). CDR3 in amino acids: CASNIDRDNEQFF. CDR3 DNA sequence: TGCGCCAGCAACATAGACAGGGACAATGAGCAGTTCTTC.

V is TRBV7-9 and J is TRBJ1-2; D unclear. The CDR3 has 13 amino acids. Germline loops: CDR1 SEHNR, CDR2 FQNEAQ (reference sequence). V lost 3 bases, J lost 8 bases, and 13 bases lay in between. The CDR3: CASSFTGSHGYTF. The CDR3 bases are TGTGCCAGCAGCTTTACGGGGTCCCACGGCTACACCTTC.

V is TRBV5-4 and J is TRBJ2-2, with TRBD2 identical over 7 bases. The CDR3 totals 17 residues. J gave up 7 bases and V 4 bases, and 16 bases lay outside the gene matches. Germline CDR1 is SGHNT and CDR2 is YYREEE (reference sequence). CDR3 sequence: CASSPMGSGSYGGELFF. The CDR3 coding sequence is TGTGCCAGCAGCCCCATGGGTAGCGGGTCCTATGGCGGGGAGCTGTTTTTT.

The V and J genes are TRBV24-1 and TRBJ1-3; 10 positions match TRBD1. Germline lookup yields CDR1 KGHDR and CDR2 SFDVKD. V shed 3 bases, J shed 2 bases, and the junction held 3 bases outside the gene matches. This CDR3 spans 16 amino acids. CDR3: CATSDPTGGPGNTIYF. The DNA of the CDR3 is TGTGCCACCAGTGATCCGACAGGGGGCCCTGGAAACACCATATATTTT.

This clone was detected only a few times. CDR3 loop: CASSDGTGVADTQYF. CDR3 in DNA: TGCGCCAGCAGTGATGGGACAGGGGTCGCAGATACGCAGTATTTT. The V and J genes are TRBV10-2 and TRBJ2-3, with 10 bases that match TRBD1. This CDR3 is built from 15 residues. The ends lost 3 bases at V and 4 bases at J; junction bases unmatched: 4. CDR1 is WSHSY, CDR2 SAAADI, per germline.

The rearrangement links TRBV11-3 to TRBJ1-1, with D hard to call. From germline, CDR1 is SGHNT and CDR2 YENEEA. This CDR3 spans 12 amino acids. The ends were cut back, 4 bases at V and 1 base at J, with 4 bases in the middle. DNA of the CDR3: TGTGCCAGCAGCTCATGGAACACTGAAGCTTTCTTT. Its translation: CASSSWNTEAFF.

This rearrangement joins TRBV12-5 to TRBJ1-1; D is unclear. Trimming removed 0 bases at V and 3 bases at J, with 8 bases between. This CDR3 has 14 residues. The V gene's germline CDR1 is LGHNT and CDR2 FRNRAP. The CDR3 protein is CASGLVRQYTEAFF. In nucleotides, the CDR3 is TGTGCTAGTGGTTTGGTACGACAATACACTGAAGCTTTCTTT.

The count of this clone is one. The rearrangement joins TRBV9 to TRBJ2-7; the D gene is possibly TRBD2 (5 bases). This CDR3 has 16 amino acids. From germline, CDR1 is SGDLS and CDR2 YYNGEE. Trimming took 4 bases from V and 0 from J, leaving 17 bases between them. CDR3: CASSRGSGSDSYEQYF. The DNA of the CDR3 is TGTGCCAGCAGCCGCGGAAGCGGATCGGACTCCTACGAGCAGTACTTC.

J is TRBJ1-6 and V is TRBV19; a weak D match, TRBD1 (6 bases). CDR3 size: 17 residues. V lost 5 bases and J lost 1, with 15 bases in between. Germline CDR1 reads LNHDA; CDR2 reads SQIVND (reference sequence). CDR3 residues: CASSLQTGGSYNSPLHF. In nucleotides, the CDR3 is TGTGCCAGTAGTTTGCAGACAGGAGGTTCCTATAATTCACCCCTCCACTTT. Based on the CDR3 plus reference TRBV19 and TRBJ1-6, the full variable domain is DGGITQSPKYLFRKEGQNVTLSCEQNLNHDAMYWYRQDPGQGLRLIYYSQIVNDFQKGDIAEGYSVSREKKESFPLTVTSAQKNPTAFYLCASSLQTGGSYNSPLHFGNGTRLTVT.

The J gene is TRBJ1-3, the V gene TRBV19; 7 bases map to TRBD1. Trimming removed 11 bases from V and 0 bases from J; junction bases left unmatched: 19. In germline, CDR1 is LNHDA, CDR2 SQIVND (reference sequence). CDR3 size: 18 residues. CDR3: CAARGRPDRDNSGNTIYF. The CDR3 DNA follows: TGTGCCGCTCGCGGTCGCCCTGACAGGGACAACTCTGGAAACACCATATATTTT.

This clone has a handful of counts. This chain joins TRBV6-6 and TRBJ1-5; tentative D call: TRBD1 (6 bases). The CDR3 covers 14 residues. The germline V gene encodes CDR1 MNHNY and CDR2 SVGAGI (reference sequence). Deletions cut 2 bases from V and 4 bases from J, with 9 bases between. CDR3 coding DNA: TGTGCCAGCAGTTACGGGACAAATAATCAGCCCCAGCATTTT. Translated: CASSYGTNNQPQHF.

V and J are TRBV10-2 and TRBJ2-1; TRBD1 matches at 8 bases. The junction had 3 bases not matched to a gene; V was cut back by 5 bases and J by 6 bases. The CDR3 contains 13 residues. In germline, CDR1 is WSHSY, CDR2 SAAADI. The CDR3 coding sequence is TGCGCCAGCAGTCGGACAGGGTCCAATGAGCAGTTCTTC. It is translated as CASSRTGSNEQFF.

This clone was picked up one time. This chain links TRBV7-2 with TRBJ2-6; 10 bases line up with TRBD1. Germline loops: CDR1 SGHTA, CDR2 FQGNSA. J gave up 4 bases and V 5 bases, and 8 bases lay outside the gene matches. CDR3 length equals 17 residues. CDR3 bases: TGTGCCAGCAGCCTTCGACAGGGGGCGAGGGGGGCCAACGTCCTGACTTTC. Residues: CASSLRQGARGANVLTF.

This chain uses TRBV7-3 with TRBJ1-2, with 9 bases fitting TRBD1. Germline trimming cut 8 bases from V and 4 bases from J; bases unmatched to any gene: 11. Germline V gives CDR1 SGHTA, CDR2 FQGTGA. The CDR3 sequence is 15 residues long. This chain's CDR3 is CASSTTGGAGYGYTF. The CDR3 nucleotides read TGTGCCAGCTCGACCACAGGGGGCGCAGGCTATGGCTACACCTTC. Combining the CDR3 with reference TRBV7-3 and TRBJ1-2 gives the whole variable domain GAGVSQTPSNKVTEKGKYVELRCDPISGHTALYWYRQSLGQGPEFLIYFQGTGAADDSGLPNDRFFAVRPEGSVSTLKIQRTERGDSAVYLCASSTTGGAGYGYTFGSGTRLTVV.

This clone was found a few times. This rearrangement joins TRBV5-1 to TRBJ1-1, with a weak D call TRBD1 (5 bases). The germline CDR1 and CDR2 sequences are SGHRS and YFSETQ. The CDR3 runs to 13 residues. V lost 6 bases and J lost 5, with 14 bases in between. The CDR3 spells CASTGGIKTEAFF. CDR3 nucleotides: TGCGCCAGCACCGGGGGTATAAAGACTGAAGCTTTCTTT.

The V gene is TRBV18, the J gene TRBJ1-4; no firm D call. Trimming left V 9 bases short and J 7 bases short, with 18 bases between. Germline V gene lookup returns CDR1 KGHSH and CDR2 LQKENI. The CDR3 runs to 14 residues. This CDR3 is CASSNKRRAEKLFF. The CDR3 coding sequence is TGTGCCAGTTCTAACAAAAGGAGGGCTGAAAAACTGTTTTTT.